The entry below gives a single TCR beta chain sequence along with its context. Germline CDR1 reads SGHRS; CDR2 reads YFSETQ. V was cut by 6 bases and J by 13 bases, with 14 bases left in between. The CDR3 has 11 amino acids. This sample is part of a study of blood T cell repertoires in COVID-19. Overall study: COVID-19 samples from acute and convalescent phases originated in the United States, Italy and Spain. The cDNA or gDNA used as material had been derived from T cells, B-cell-depleted T cells, or PBMCs.

Generated by immunoSEQ multiplex PCR, the TCRdb table keeps only in-frame clones and is missing some. The sample has about 160,000 clones; about 77% are singletons. The chain joins TRBV5-1 to TRBJ2-1; TRBD1 is a possible D gene (6 bases). Sequencing used peripheral blood. The clonotype originates from a woman at least 80 years old with acute or convalescent COVID-19. CDR3 region: CASTATGTQFF. In DNA, the CDR3 is TGCGCCAGCACCGCTACAGGGACCCAGTTCTTC.